These T cell receptor beta chains were read from a single sample in a study of T-cell memory formation after mild COVID-19. Each CDR3 protein gets one entry after TCRdb re-called the 5' RACE reads with MiXCR. The data contain hundreds of thousands of distinct CDR3 sequences, 15% to 20% of them singletons. Sequenced input: PBMCs or a T cell subset sorted from them (not recorded which). These TCRs come from an adult woman who had mild COVID-19 (a few samples of this study predate the infection). Cell type and time point are not known. Both conserved end residues are part of each CDR3. D genes are given only for firm matches. Expanded clones are given a class, and other clones once, few, many or no size at all.

CDR3aa: CASSSYFGGEKLFF; CDR3nt: TGTGCCAGCAGCTCGTACTTCGGGGGCGAAAAACTGTTTTTT; v_gene: TRBV5-4; j_gene: TRBJ1-4; len: 14; abundance: once; d_gene: -
CDR3aa: CASSGIGGGYNEQFF; CDR3nt: TGTGCCAGCAGCGGTATTGGGGGAGGGTACAATGAGCAGTTCTTC; v_gene: TRBV27; j_gene: TRBJ2-1; len: 15; abundance: -; d_gene: TRBD2
CDR3aa: CASSLFGGEQYF; CDR3nt: TGTGCCAGCAGCTTGTTTGGAGGCGAGCAGTACTTC; v_gene: TRBV5-6; j_gene: TRBJ2-7; len: 12; abundance: -; d_gene: -
CDR3aa: CASSNTRKGTDTQYF; CDR3nt: TGTGCCAGCAGCAATACTAGAAAAGGCACAGATACGCAGTATTTT; v_gene: TRBV7-6; j_gene: TRBJ2-3; len: 15; abundance: once; d_gene: -
CDR3aa: CASSHFPSSYEQYF; CDR3nt: TGTGCCAGCAGCCACTTCCCGAGCTCTTACGAGCAGTACTTC; v_gene: TRBV3-1; j_gene: TRBJ2-7; len: 14; abundance: few; d_gene: -
CDR3aa: CATSDSTNTGELFF; CDR3nt: TGTGCCACCAGTGATTCTACGAACACCGGGGAGCTGTTTTTT; v_gene: TRBV24-1; j_gene: TRBJ2-2; len: 14; abundance: -; d_gene: -
CDR3aa: CASSFEAKNIQYF; CDR3nt: TGTGCCAGCAGTTTTGAGGCCAAAAACATTCAGTACTTC; v_gene: TRBV28; j_gene: TRBJ2-4; len: 13; abundance: -; d_gene: -
CDR3aa: CASSSPGQGTGELFF; CDR3nt: TGCGCCAGCAGCTCTCCAGGACAGGGGACCGGGGAGCTGTTTTTT; v_gene: TRBV5-1; j_gene: TRBJ2-2; len: 15; abundance: -; d_gene: TRBD1
CDR3aa: CATSRDSLAGANTGELFF; CDR3nt: TGTGCCACCAGCAGAGATTCACTGGCGGGGGCGAACACCGGGGAGCTGTTTTTT; v_gene: TRBV15; j_gene: TRBJ2-2; len: 18; abundance: -; d_gene: TRBD2
CDR3aa: CAWSVNYYGYTF; CDR3nt: TGTGCCTGGAGTGTTAACTACTATGGCTACACCTTC; v_gene: TRBV30; j_gene: TRBJ1-2; len: 12; abundance: few; d_gene: -
CDR3aa: CASSFNPGNTEAFF; CDR3nt: TGCGCCAGCAGCTTCAACCCGGGGAACACTGAAGCTTTCTTT; v_gene: TRBV5-1; j_gene: TRBJ1-1; len: 14; abundance: -; d_gene: -
CDR3aa: CASSPRTSGTEQYF; CDR3nt: TGTGCCAGCAGCCCGAGGACTAGCGGGACCGAGCAGTACTTC; v_gene: TRBV5-4; j_gene: TRBJ2-7; len: 14; abundance: -; d_gene: TRBD2
CDR3aa: CASSSSRAVGGYTF; CDR3nt: TGTGCCAGCAGTTCCTCGAGGGCCGTGGGTGGCTACACCTTC; v_gene: TRBV6-6; j_gene: TRBJ1-2; len: 14; abundance: many; d_gene: -
CDR3aa: CASREGGRSTDTQYF; CDR3nt: TGCGCCAGCAGGGAAGGGGGTCGAAGTACAGATACGCAGTATTTT; v_gene: TRBV5-1; j_gene: TRBJ2-3; len: 15; abundance: few; d_gene: -
CDR3aa: CSARRTSGRDNEQFF; CDR3nt: TGCAGTGCTAGACGGACTAGCGGGAGGGACAATGAGCAGTTCTTC; v_gene: TRBV20-1; j_gene: TRBJ2-1; len: 15; abundance: few; d_gene: TRBD2
CDR3aa: CASSISRMGYGYTF; CDR3nt: TGTGCCAGCAGCATATCAAGGATGGGCTATGGCTACACCTTC; v_gene: TRBV12-3/TRBV12-4; j_gene: TRBJ1-2; len: 14; abundance: -; d_gene: -
CDR3aa: CASSQDTGRAEQFF; CDR3nt: TGCGCCAGCAGCCAAGACACAGGGAGGGCTGAGCAGTTCTTC; v_gene: TRBV4-1; j_gene: TRBJ2-1; len: 14; abundance: few; d_gene: -
CDR3aa: CASSLGLLGEQYF; CDR3nt: TGTGCCAGCAGCTTAGGGCTACTAGGGGAGCAGTACTTC; v_gene: TRBV7-9; j_gene: TRBJ2-7; len: 13; abundance: -; d_gene: -
CDR3aa: CASSLEGDSPLHF; CDR3nt: TGTGCCAGCAGCTTAGAGGGAGATTCACCCCTCCACTTT; v_gene: TRBV7-9; j_gene: TRBJ1-6; len: 13; abundance: few; d_gene: -
CDR3aa: CASSFIPRGNTGELFF; CDR3nt: TGCGCCAGCAGCTTTATCCCACGGGGTAACACCGGGGAGCTGTTTTTT; v_gene: TRBV5-1; j_gene: TRBJ2-2; len: 16; abundance: few; d_gene: -
CDR3aa: CSARVGLVDEQFF; CDR3nt: TGCAGTGCTAGGGTCGGGCTAGTGGATGAGCAGTTCTTC; v_gene: TRBV20-1; j_gene: TRBJ2-1; len: 13; abundance: few; d_gene: -
CDR3aa: CSARGAWGSTFNEQFF; CDR3nt: TGCAGTGCTAGAGGGGCGTGGGGATCCACGTTCAATGAGCAGTTCTTC; v_gene: TRBV20-1; j_gene: TRBJ2-1; len: 16; abundance: -; d_gene: -
CDR3aa: CASTPRGESNQPQHF; CDR3nt: TGTGCCAGCACCCCCCGGGGAGAGAGCAATCAGCCCCAGCATTTT; v_gene: TRBV6-5; j_gene: TRBJ1-5; len: 15; abundance: -; d_gene: -
CDR3aa: CASSAPSGTTSSYNEQFF; CDR3nt: TGTGCCAGCAGCGCGCCGTCCGGGACGACGAGCTCCTACAATGAGCAGTTCTTC; v_gene: TRBV9; j_gene: TRBJ2-1; len: 18; abundance: -; d_gene: -
CDR3aa: CASSQEGQQETQYF; CDR3nt: TGCGCCAGCAGCCAGGAGGGACAGCAAGAGACCCAGTACTTC; v_gene: TRBV4-1; j_gene: TRBJ2-5; len: 14; abundance: -; d_gene: -
CDR3aa: CASSPLGQGSYEQYF; CDR3nt: TGTGCCAGCTCGCCTTTAGGACAGGGATCCTACGAGCAGTACTTC; v_gene: TRBV18; j_gene: TRBJ2-7; len: 15; abundance: -; d_gene: TRBD1
CDR3aa: CSARAWANEQFF; CDR3nt: TGCAGTGCTAGGGCATGGGCGAATGAGCAGTTCTTC; v_gene: TRBV20-1; j_gene: TRBJ2-1; len: 12; abundance: -; d_gene: -
CDR3aa: CASSESSQIIYGYTF; CDR3nt: TGTGCCAGCAGTGAGTCGAGTCAGATTATTTATGGCTACACCTTC; v_gene: TRBV2; j_gene: TRBJ1-2; len: 15; abundance: -; d_gene: -
CDR3aa: CASGPWTSGGLTYNEQFF; CDR3nt: TGTGCTAGTGGCCCCTGGACTAGCGGGGGGCTCACCTACAATGAGCAGTTCTTC; v_gene: TRBV12-5; j_gene: TRBJ2-1; len: 18; abundance: -; d_gene: TRBD2
CDR3aa: CASSGSEQYF; CDR3nt: TGTGCCAGCAGCGGGTCGGAGCAGTACTTC; v_gene: TRBV11-2; j_gene: TRBJ2-7; len: 10; abundance: few; d_gene: -
CDR3aa: CAWTQGFSTGELFF; CDR3nt: TGTGCCTGGACACAGGGGTTTAGCACCGGGGAGCTGTTTTTT; v_gene: TRBV30; j_gene: TRBJ2-2; len: 14; abundance: -; d_gene: TRBD1
CDR3aa: CATSERQGMKNSRSTYEQYF; CDR3nt: TGTGCCACCAGTGAGCGACAGGGGATGAAGAACTCTAGGAGCACCTACGAGCAGTACTTC; v_gene: TRBV24-1; j_gene: TRBJ2-7; len: 20; abundance: -; d_gene: TRBD1
CDR3aa: CASSGRSATGNTIYF; CDR3nt: TGTGCCAGCAGCGGGAGGTCTGCGACGGGAAACACCATATATTTT; v_gene: TRBV5-6; j_gene: TRBJ1-3; len: 15; abundance: -; d_gene: -
CDR3aa: CASSPLRGGYEQFF; CDR3nt: TGTGCCAGCTCACCATTGCGGGGGGGCTATGAGCAGTTCTTC; v_gene: TRBV18; j_gene: TRBJ2-1; len: 14; abundance: many; d_gene: TRBD2
CDR3aa: CASSSKRGRDTQYF; CDR3nt: TGTGCCAGCAGCTCGAAGCGGGGGAGAGATACGCAGTATTTT; v_gene: TRBV5-6; j_gene: TRBJ2-3; len: 14; abundance: -; d_gene: TRBD2
CDR3aa: CASSLGRMADEQYF; CDR3nt: TGCGCCAGCAGCTTGGGGAGGATGGCCGACGAGCAGTACTTC; v_gene: TRBV5-1; j_gene: TRBJ2-7; len: 14; abundance: few; d_gene: -
CDR3aa: CASHKGGLSYEQYF; CDR3nt: TGTGCCAGCCATAAGGGTGGACTGTCCTACGAGCAGTACTTC; v_gene: TRBV12-3/TRBV12-4; j_gene: TRBJ2-7; len: 14; abundance: few; d_gene: -